These 25 T cell receptor beta chains share one sample of origin, sequenced in a study of early stage breast cancer tumors. Some clones are missing from TCRdb's copy, which holds only in-frame ones; the method was immunoSEQ multiplex PCR. Among about 69,000 clones listed, approximately 80% were seen once. Sequences were obtained from blood. The receptor set was obtained from a person aged 40-50 years with breast cancer.

The chain has TRBV5-1 and TRBJ1-1; D might be TRBD1 (5 bases). With 4 bases removed from V and 1 base from J, the gap between germline ends came to 11 bases. Germline CDR1 reads SGHRS; CDR2 reads YFSETQ. The CDR3 length is 14 residues. CDR3 sequence (DNA): TGCGCCAGCAGCCTAGACAGACAGAACACTGAAGCTTTCTTT. This encodes CASSLDRQNTEAFF.

The chain is built from TRBV9 and TRBJ1-1; D might be TRBD1 (5 bases). The V end lost 0 bases, the J end lost 3 bases, and 6 bases lay between the germline ends. In germline, CDR1 is SGDLS, CDR2 YYNGEE. The CDR3 covers 13 residues. The CDR3 region has the DNA TGTGCCAGCAGCGTAGAAGGGGACACTGAAGCTTTCTTT. Translated, it gives CASSVEGDTEAFF.

The J gene is TRBJ2-3, the V gene TRBV21-1; TRBD2, the table's D call, was not compared with the DNA. TRBV21-1 is an annotated pseudogene. The CDR3 runs to 16 residues. CDR3 loop: CASSKKGGREADTQYF. CDR3 in DNA: TGTGCCAGCAGCAAAAAGGGGGGGCGGGAGGCAGATACGCAGTATTTT.

The gene calls are TRBV30 and TRBJ2-7, with D possibly TRBD2 on 5 matching bases. This CDR3 is 13 amino acids long. Germline CDR1 GTSNPN, CDR2 SVGIG (reference sequence). The V and J ends lost 4 bases and 3 bases respectively, with 13 bases between them. In nucleotides, the CDR3 is TGTGCCTGGACCCGAGAGGGAAGCTACGAGCAGTACTTC. Encoded protein: CAWTREGSYEQYF.

This clone was recorded only once. The chain combines TRBV19 with TRBJ1-5, with unresolved D. This CDR3 region has 16 residues. Germline-derived CDR1 and CDR2 are LNHDA and SQIVND (reference sequence). Deletions cut 5 bases from V and 4 bases from J, with 18 bases between. In DNA, the CDR3 is TGTGCCAGTAGTTCATCGGACGGTCTATTGAATCAGCCCCAGCATTTT. It translates to CASSSSDGLLNQPQHF.

The rearrangement links TRBV11-3 to TRBJ2-2, with no clear D. Germline values: CDR1 SGHNT, CDR2 YENEEA. Trimming removed 6 bases from V and 1 base from J, with 9 bases in between. The CDR3 consists of 14 residues. The DNA of the CDR3 is TGTGCCAGCAGGTTAAGCATGAACACCGGGGAGCTGTTTTTT. It specifies CASRLSMNTGELFF.

J is TRBJ2-7 and V is TRBV11-2, with 8 bases that match TRBD1. V lost 5 bases, J lost 2 bases, and 5 bases stayed unmatched. The CDR3 has 14 amino acids. The germline V gene encodes CDR1 SGHAT and CDR2 FQNNGV. This chain's CDR3 is CASSSQTGAYEQYF. CDR3 nucleotide sequence: TGTGCCAGCAGCAGCCAGACAGGGGCCTACGAGCAGTACTTC.

The chain uses TRBV9 and TRBJ1-5, with D perhaps matching TRBD1 (5 bases). Germline assignment: CDR1 SGDLS and CDR2 YYNGEE. Between the trimmed V and J ends, which lost 0 bases and 0 bases, there was a span of 13 bases. This CDR3 is built from 17 residues. The DNA of the CDR3 is TGTGCCAGCAGCGTAGGGTACAGGTGGGTTAGCAATCAGCCCCAGCATTTT. Protein product: CASSVGYRWVSNQPQHF.

The chain uses TRBV11-2 and TRBJ2-7, with TRBD2 matching 8 bases. Germline CDR1 and CDR2: SGHAT and FQNNGV. J was trimmed by 6 bases and V by 1 base; bases with no gene match: 8. The CDR3 has 15 amino acids. This chain's CDR3 is CASSLAPGGPGEQYF. The CDR3 DNA follows: TGTGCCAGCAGCTTAGCCCCGGGAGGGCCGGGCGAGCAGTACTTC.

The genes are TRBV19 and TRBJ1-4; 7 nucleotides align to TRBD1. After removal of 3 bases from V and 0 bases from J, the junction contained 10 bases not matched to a gene. The CDR3 has 18 residues. Germline-derived CDR1 and CDR2 are LNHDA and SQIVND (reference sequence). CDR3 sequence: CASSIPPHRGPTNEKLFF. CDR3 nucleotide sequence: TGTGCCAGTAGTATCCCCCCCCACAGGGGCCCAACTAATGAAAAACTGTTTTTT.

The chain couples TRBV9 to TRBJ1-1; 9 positions match TRBD1. Germline V lookup: CDR1 SGDLS, CDR2 YYNGEE. CDR3 length: 15 amino acids. Trimming cost V 5 bases and J 6 bases; bases outside gene matches: 11. The CDR3 loop reads CASSRPPGQGAEAFF. Written as DNA, the CDR3 is TGTGCCAGCAGTCGGCCCCCGGGACAGGGCGCTGAAGCTTTCTTT.

The chain links TRBV27 to TRBJ1-2; 11 bases map to TRBD1. V was clipped by 6 bases and J by 8 bases; unmatched bases: 2. The CDR3 contains 12 residues. Looked up from germline, CDR1 is MNHEY and CDR2 is SMNVEV (reference sequence). CDR3 loop: CASRGTGGGYTF. The CDR3 DNA reads TGTGCCAGCAGGGGGACAGGGGGAGGCTACACCTTC.

This rearrangement joins TRBV5-8 to TRBJ2-3; the D call may be TRBD1 or TRBD2 (5 bases each). Trimming took 5 bases from V and 0 from J, leaving 16 bases between them. Germline V gives CDR1 SGHTS, CDR2 YDEGEE. This CDR3 is built from 16 residues. Here the CDR3 DNA reads TGTGCCAGCAGTGAAGGCAGGGAGATTAGCACAGATACGCAGTATTTT. Encoded protein: CASSEGREISTDTQYF.

The chain uses TRBV7-9 and TRBJ2-7, with D possibly matching TRBD1 (5 bases). Germline V gene data show CDR1 as SEHNR and CDR2 as FQNEAQ (reference sequence). The ends were cut back, 3 bases at V and 2 bases at J, with 20 bases in the middle. The CDR3 runs to 17 residues. CDR3 region: CASSFFPPAGKPYEQYF. CDR3 in DNA: TGTGCCAGCAGCTTTTTTCCCCCGGCAGGGAAACCCTACGAGCAGTACTTC.

The V call is TRBV2, the J call TRBJ1-5; maybe TRBD1 (6 bases). The CDR3 has 15 amino acids. Germline CDR1 and CDR2: SNHLY and FYNNEI. The V gene lost 6 bases and the J gene lost 0 bases, with 12 bases spanning the gap. The CDR3, as DNA: TGTGCCAGCAGAAGGACAGATAATAGCAATCAGCCCCAGCATTTT. Its protein is CASRRTDNSNQPQHF.

The chain carries TRBV27 and TRBJ1-5, with D uncertain. This CDR3 contains 13 residues. V gave up 5 bases and J gave up 1 base, with 6 bases separating them. Germline assignment: CDR1 MNHEY and CDR2 SMNVEV (reference sequence). CDR3 sequence: CASSLDSNQPQHF. For the CDR3, the DNA is TGTGCCAGCAGTCTTGACAGCAATCAGCCCCAGCATTTT.

The CDR3 is CASRSVGSHEQYF. The CDR3 nucleotides read TGTGCCAGTAGATCGGTAGGGTCCCACGAGCAGTACTTC. The V gene is TRBV19, the J gene TRBJ2-7; D not certain. The CDR3 sequence is 13 residues long. Deletions cut 6 bases from V and 5 bases from J, with 14 bases between. Looked up from germline, CDR1 is LNHDA and CDR2 is SQIVND (reference sequence).

The CDR3 nucleotides are TGTGCCAGCAGAGATCCGGCCCGGGCCGAAGCTTTCTTT. Protein: CASRDPARAEAFF. The V gene is TRBV28, the J gene TRBJ1-1; D not certain. The germline V gene has CDR1 MDHEN and CDR2 SYDVKM. The length of the CDR3 is 13 residues. The V end was cut by 6 bases, the J end by 8 bases, with 16 bases between.

V usage is TRBV4-1 and J usage is TRBJ1-4, with TRBD1 matching 10 bases. V was clipped by 0 bases and J by 8 bases; unmatched bases: 9. The germline V gene has CDR1 MGHRA and CDR2 YSYEKL. There are 17 residues in the CDR3. CDR3 coding DNA: TGCGCCAGCAGCCAAGAATTATGGACAGGGGGAGGAGAAAAACTGTTTTTT. Its translation is CASSQELWTGGGEKLFF.

V and J are TRBV27 and TRBJ2-1; D is unresolved. The CDR3 is 15 amino acids. Germline V gene data show CDR1 as MNHEY and CDR2 as SMNVEV (reference sequence). The V gene lost 7 bases and the J gene lost 0 bases, with 13 bases spanning the gap. The CDR3 loop reads CASISDFRSYNEQFF. The CDR3 DNA sequence: TGTGCCAGCATCAGCGATTTTCGCTCCTACAATGAGCAGTTCTTC.

The chain is built from TRBV18 and TRBJ1-5, with D uncertain. Germline assignment: CDR1 KGHSH and CDR2 LQKENI. The V and J ends lost 6 bases and 1 base respectively, with 10 bases between them. The CDR3 is made up of 14 amino acids. The CDR3 nucleotides are TGTGCCAGCTCTAGAGGACGGAGCAATCAGCCCCAGCATTTT. This codes for CASSRGRSNQPQHF.

The chain links TRBV19 to TRBJ2-5; TRBD2 aligns across 16 bases. This CDR3 has 17 residues. V trimming: 6 bases; J trimming: 5 bases; junction bases outside the gene matches: 9. Germline-derived CDR1 and CDR2 are LNHDA and SQIVND (reference sequence). The CDR3 spells CASRPGLAGGPRETQYF. For the CDR3, the DNA is TGTGCCAGTAGACCGGGACTAGCGGGAGGGCCGCGGGAGACCCAGTACTTC.

This rearrangement joins TRBV19 to TRBJ1-1, with no clear D. The germline V gene has CDR1 LNHDA and CDR2 SQIVND (reference sequence). The CDR3 runs to 11 residues. Between the trimmed V and J ends, which lost 11 bases and 1 base, there was a span of 8 bases. The CDR3 coding sequence is TGTGCCTCCGTAGGGAACACTGAAGCTTTCTTT. This codes for CASVGNTEAFF.

This clone showed up just once. This chain connects TRBV29-1 to TRBJ2-7, with D possibly being TRBD1 (5 bases). CDR1 SQVTM and CDR2 ANQGSEA come from the germline V gene. Between the trimmed V and J ends, which lost 0 bases and 3 bases, there was a span of 9 bases. The CDR3 totals 13 residues. The CDR3 here is CSVEDLQGYEQYF. CDR3 nucleotides: TGCAGCGTTGAAGATTTGCAGGGCTACGAGCAGTACTTC.

This clone turned up a few times. This chain joins TRBV6-6 and TRBJ1-2; D is perhaps TRBD1 (5 bases). Germline CDR1 reads MNHNY; CDR2 reads SVGAGI (reference sequence). CDR3 length equals 14 residues. Trimming removed 0 bases from V and 6 bases from J, with 11 bases in between. In DNA, the CDR3 is TGTGCCAGCAGTTACTCTTCAGGGTTCAATGGCTACACCTTC. Protein sequence: CASSYSSGFNGYTF.